The 26 T cell receptor beta chains below all came from one sample that was sequenced in a study of blood T cell repertoires in COVID-19. Profiled with immunoSEQ multiplex PCR; TCRdb holds only in-frame clones, not every one. The data show 100,000 to 150,000 clones, 69% seen once. The sample taken for sequencing was peripheral blood. Source of these receptors: a woman aged 70-85 years with acute or convalescent COVID-19.

The V call is TRBV6-6, the J call TRBJ2-7; 8 nucleotides align to TRBD1. Trimming took 7 bases from V and 2 from J; bases not matched to a gene: 7. The CDR3 spans 14 residues. In germline, CDR1 is MNHNY, CDR2 SVGAGI (reference sequence). The CDR3 region has the DNA TGTGCCAGCACTGGACAGGGATTCGCCTACGAGCAGTACTTC. Protein sequence: CASTGQGFAYEQYF.

This chain joins TRBV20-1 and TRBJ1-5; tentatively, D is TRBD1 (6 bases). The CDR3 runs to 11 residues. CDR1 DFQATT and CDR2 SNEGSKA come from the germline V gene (reference sequence). V was clipped by 6 bases and J by 9 bases, with 12 bases between them. CDR3: CSARGSGPQHF. The CDR3 DNA sequence: TGCAGTGCAAGGGGGTCCGGGCCCCAGCATTTT.

The V gene is TRBV7-2, the J gene TRBJ1-1, with unresolved D. V lost 1 base and J 3 bases, leaving 12 bases between the germline ends. CDR3 size: 15 residues. Germline lookup yields CDR1 SGHTA and CDR2 FQGNSA. For the CDR3, the DNA is TGTGCCAGCAGCTTAGGCCTGGGCGGGCACACTGAAGCTTTCTTT. It encodes CASSLGLGGHTEAFF.

The rearrangement uses TRBV6-5 and TRBJ1-2; 8 bases align to TRBD1. The V gene end was trimmed by 5 bases and the J gene end by 4 bases; junction bases not matched to a gene: 9. This CDR3 has 15 amino acids. Germline V CDR1 and CDR2: MNHEY, SVGAGI. The CDR3 reads CASSPGQGGGYGYTF. CDR3 DNA sequence: TGTGCCAGCAGTCCCGGACAGGGTGGAGGCTATGGCTACACCTTC.

This clone was observed a few times. This rearrangement joins TRBV5-1 to TRBJ2-2; maybe TRBD1 (5 bases). The CDR3 has 13 amino acids. Trimming pared 3 bases from V and 5 bases from J, leaving 8 bases between. Germline V lookup: CDR1 SGHRS, CDR2 YFSETQ. CDR3 residues: CASSSQGTGELFF. The CDR3 DNA reads TGCGCCAGCAGCTCTCAGGGTACCGGGGAGCTGTTTTTT.

Only a few counts were recorded for this clone. The rearrangement joins TRBV19 to TRBJ2-2, with TRBD1 matching over 8 bases. Germline CDR1 is LNHDA and CDR2 is SQIVND (reference sequence). The CDR3 is 15 residues long. V was clipped by 7 bases and J by 7 bases; unmatched bases: 11. The CDR3 coding sequence is TGTGCCAGTACAGGCAGGGGGCATGGAGGCGGGGAGCTGTTTTTT. Its protein product is CASTGRGHGGGELFF.

This clone turned up a few times. The chain combines TRBV6-5 with TRBJ2-1; D is perhaps TRBD2 (6 bases). Germline V gene lookup returns CDR1 MNHEY and CDR2 SVGAGI. V was trimmed by 0 bases and J by 6 bases, leaving 12 bases between them. The length of the CDR3 is 15 residues. This chain's CDR3 is CASSYSETRSNEQFF. In DNA form, the CDR3 reads TGTGCCAGCAGTTACTCAGAGACTAGGAGCAATGAGCAGTTCTTC.

The chain links TRBV7-8 to TRBJ2-2; D unresolved. CDR1 is SGHVS and CDR2 is FQNEAQ in the germline V gene. The CDR3 is made up of 13 amino acids. With 1 base removed from V and 7 bases from J, the gap between germline ends came to 7 bases. CDR3 residues: CASSLERNGELFF. In DNA form, the CDR3 reads TGTGCCAGCAGCTTAGAGAGGAACGGGGAGCTGTTTTTT.

The V gene is TRBV28, the J gene TRBJ1-2; D is uncertain. The CDR3 has 12 amino acids. Trimming stripped 5 bases from V and 3 bases from J, with 7 bases between. The V gene's germline CDR1 is MDHEN and CDR2 SYDVKM. The CDR3 loop is CASSTVYYGYTF. CDR3 nucleotides: TGTGCCAGCAGTACAGTCTACTATGGCTACACCTTC.

At least ten counts were recorded for this clone. The chain is built from TRBV19 and TRBJ2-7, with 10 bases that match TRBD2. Germline CDR1 is LNHDA and CDR2 is SQIVND (reference sequence). Trimming removed 3 bases from V and 0 bases from J; junction bases left unmatched: 2. This CDR3 spans 15 amino acids. The chain's CDR3 is CASSISGRPSYEQYF. The CDR3 nucleotides read TGTGCCAGTAGTATTAGCGGGAGGCCCTCCTACGAGCAGTACTTC.

This clone was observed a handful of times. V usage is TRBV30 and J usage is TRBJ1-4; D possibly corresponds to TRBD1 (5 bases). Germline CDR1 and CDR2: GTSNPN and SVGIG (reference sequence). The CDR3 consists of 14 residues. Between the trimmed V and J ends, which lost 3 bases and 4 bases, there was a span of 12 bases. CDR3: CAWSREANNEKLFF. CDR3 nucleotide sequence: TGTGCCTGGAGCAGGGAGGCAAATAATGAAAAACTGTTTTTT.

This chain connects TRBV19 to TRBJ2-5; D perhaps matches TRBD1 (5 bases). Trimming removed 6 bases from V and 0 bases from J, with 11 bases in between. CDR3 size: 14 residues. The germline CDR1 and CDR2 sequences are LNHDA and SQIVND (reference sequence). In DNA form, the CDR3 reads TGTGCCAGTAGCCCCAGACAGAACCAAGAGACCCAGTACTTC. This codes for CASSPRQNQETQYF.

The chain carries TRBV5-1 and TRBJ1-6; no reliable D call. Trimming took 0 bases from V and 7 from J, leaving 5 bases between them. Germline values: CDR1 SGHRS, CDR2 YFSETQ. This CDR3 region has 13 residues. The CDR3 loop is CASSLEINSPLHF. CDR3 coding DNA: TGCGCCAGCAGCTTGGAAATAAATTCACCCCTCCACTTT.

The rearrangement joins TRBV2 to TRBJ1-3; 8 nucleotides agree with TRBD1. Per germline, CDR1 SNHLY and CDR2 FYNNEI. The ends lost 4 bases at V and 8 bases at J; junction bases unmatched: 7. This CDR3 has 14 amino acids. The CDR3 nucleotides read TGTGCCAGCAGTGGGGGACAGGCGGTTGACACCATATATTTT. This translates into CASSGGQAVDTIYF. The full variable domain, rest sourced from reference TRBV2 and TRBJ1-3, is EPEVTQTPSHQVTQMGQEVILRCVPISNHLYFYWYRQILGQKVEFLVSFYNNEISEKSEIFDDQFSVERPDGSNFTLKIRSTKLEDSAMYFCASSGGQAVDTIYFGEGSWLTVV.

The chain carries TRBV18 and TRBJ1-4; D not resolved. Germline V CDR1 and CDR2: KGHSH, LQKENI. The germline V and J ends were trimmed by 6 bases and 0 bases, with 14 bases remaining between them. The CDR3 consists of 16 residues. The CDR3, as DNA: TGTGCCAGCTCCCCTAACCGGGGAGCAACTAATGAAAAACTGTTTTTT. This encodes CASSPNRGATNEKLFF.

This clone has just a few counts. This chain joins TRBV5-8 and TRBJ2-2; 13 nucleotides line up with TRBD2. This CDR3 is 17 amino acids long. Trimming removed 4 bases from V and 6 bases from J; junction bases left unmatched: 9. Germline lookup yields CDR1 SGHTS and CDR2 YDEGEE. CDR3 region: CASSPGGTSGDAGELFF. The DNA for the CDR3 is TGTGCCAGCAGCCCGGGAGGGACTAGCGGGGATGCCGGGGAGCTGTTTTTT. The full variable domain, with the rest looked up from reference TRBV5-8 and TRBJ2-2, is EAGVTQSPTHLIKTRGQQATLRCSPISGHTSVYWYQQALGLGLQFLLWYDEGEERNRGNFPPRFSGRQFPNYSSELNVNALELEDSALYLCASSPGGTSGDAGELFFGEGSRLTVL.

The rearrangement links TRBV3-1 (or the pseudogene TRBV3-2) to TRBJ2-1, with 11 bases aligning to TRBD2. This CDR3 is built from 17 residues. CDR1 is LGHDT, CDR2 YNNKEL, per germline (reference sequence). Trimming removed 9 bases from V and 7 bases from J; junction bases left unmatched: 17. CDR3 sequence reads: CASPSGSGRAGVNEQFF. Here the CDR3 DNA reads TGTGCCAGTCCCTCCGGTAGCGGGAGGGCGGGAGTGAATGAGCAGTTCTTC.

The rearrangement links TRBV30 to TRBJ2-2, with a possible D match to TRBD1 (6 bases). Germline CDR1 and CDR2: GTSNPN and SVGIG (reference sequence). The CDR3 is made up of 13 amino acids. Trimming removed 4 bases from V and 6 bases from J, with 12 bases in between. The CDR3 is CAWNRDPSGELFF. Here the CDR3 DNA reads TGTGCCTGGAACAGGGACCCATCCGGGGAGCTGTTTTTT.

The gene calls are TRBV6-5 and TRBJ2-5; TRBD1 is a possible D gene (6 bases). The CDR3 contains 14 residues. Trimming took off 6 bases at V and 5 bases at J, with 16 bases between the two ends. Germline V gives CDR1 MNHEY, CDR2 SVGAGI. CDR3: CASSTGKRGETQYF. Written as DNA, the CDR3 is TGTGCCAGCAGCACAGGGAAACGAGGGGAGACCCAGTACTTC.

The V call is TRBV5-6, the J call TRBJ2-7; D possibly corresponds to TRBD1 (7 bases). V lost 2 bases to trimming and J lost 3 bases, with 15 bases between them. Germline V lookup: CDR1 SGHDT, CDR2 YYEEEE. The CDR3 sequence is 15 residues long. CDR3 amino acids: CASSFRQGGIYEQYF. The CDR3 nucleotides read TGTGCCAGCAGCTTCAGACAGGGAGGAATCTACGAGCAGTACTTC. The complete variable domain, with remaining parts taken from reference TRBV5-6 and TRBJ2-7, reads DAGVTQSPTHLIKTRGQQVTLRCSPKSGHDTVSWYQQALGQGPQFIFQYYEEEERQRGNFPDRFSGHQFPNYSSELNVNALLLGDSALYLCASSFRQGGIYEQYFGPGTRLTVT.

Note on this clone: Other nucleotide sequences in the sample specify the same CDR3. The genes are TRBV7-9 and TRBJ2-6, with D hard to call. The CDR3 runs 13 residues. Trimming stripped 5 bases from V and 4 bases from J, with 6 bases between. Germline CDR1 and CDR2: SEHNR and FQNEAQ (reference sequence). CDR3 sequence: CASSPLGANVLTF. The CDR3 DNA reads as TGTGCCAGCAGCCCCCTCGGGGCCAACGTCCTGACTTTC.

This clone was found a few times. The rearrangement links TRBV19 to TRBJ1-1; D unresolved. The CDR3 spans 14 residues. V was clipped by 1 base and J by 1 base, with 7 bases between them. Germline CDR1 reads LNHDA; CDR2 reads SQIVND (reference sequence). This CDR3 reads CASSIGAANTEAFF. The DNA for the CDR3 is TGTGCCAGTAGTATAGGGGCAGCGAACACTGAAGCTTTCTTT.

The chain joins TRBV7-2 to TRBJ2-2; D is uncertain. This CDR3 has 16 residues. Germline assignment: CDR1 SGHTA and CDR2 FQGNSA. Trimming stripped 1 base from V and 4 bases from J, with 13 bases between. The CDR3 sequence is CASSLEPRLPTGELFF. CDR3 nucleotides: TGTGCCAGCAGCTTAGAACCGAGACTCCCCACCGGGGAGCTGTTTTTT.

V usage is TRBV5-8 and J usage is TRBJ1-1; D is undetermined. The V gene lost 0 bases and the J gene lost 8 bases, with 17 bases spanning the gap. This CDR3 comprises 15 residues. Looked up from germline, CDR1 is SGHTS and CDR2 is YDEGEE. The CDR3 DNA reads TGTGCCAGCAGCTTGGCGGCAGGAAGCCAATGGGAAGCTTTCTTT. Its translation: CASSLAAGSQWEAFF. Complete variable domain (other parts from reference TRBV5-8 and TRBJ1-1): EAGVTQSPTHLIKTRGQQATLRCSPISGHTSVYWYQQALGLGLQFLLWYDEGEERNRGNFPPRFSGRQFPNYSSELNVNALELEDSALYLCASSLAAGSQWEAFFGQGTRLTVV.

The chain is built from TRBV6-5 and TRBJ2-7, with a weak D call TRBD1 (5 bases). Between the trimmed V and J ends, which lost 2 bases and 2 bases, there was a span of 13 bases. From germline, CDR1 is MNHEY and CDR2 SVGAGI. The CDR3 contains 15 residues. CDR3 residues: CASSYMFDRPYEQYF. The CDR3 region has the DNA TGTGCCAGCAGTTACATGTTCGACAGACCCTACGAGCAGTACTTC.

J is TRBJ1-4 and V is TRBV2, with D perhaps matching TRBD1 (5 bases). The V gene's germline CDR1 is SNHLY and CDR2 FYNNEI. The CDR3 extends over 13 amino acids. Trimming shortened V by 6 bases and J by 7 bases, and 12 bases separated the two germline ends. CDR3 coding DNA: TGTGCCAGCAGCTGGGGTACAGGTGAAAAACTGTTTTTT. Protein product: CASSWGTGEKLFF.